This T cell receptor beta chain was recorded in a study of cytomegalovirus exposure and HLA in healthy donors. Trimming removed 3 bases from V and 4 bases from J; junction bases left unmatched: 10. Germline values: CDR1 LGHNA, CDR2 YSLEER. The length of the CDR3 is 16 residues. For this clone: The antigen remains undetermined.

Findings and caveats of the study: Analyses of presence/absence relied on an assumption of roughly uniform sequencing depth across donors. A later analysis reported that several of the most significant clusters appeared to be linked to common viral pathogens, among them Epstein-Barr virus. Later analysis reportedly placed an Asian-associated ancestry cluster below the approximately 680-donor mean in N-insertions. Some V segments, including TRBV6-2 and TRBV6-3, were excluded as indistinguishable.

Primers included in the PCR were 60 Vbeta and 13 Jbeta primers. This table comes from immunoSEQ multiplex PCR, and its TCRdb copy is limited to in-frame clones, with some not included. The sample has 150,000 to 200,000 clones; around 80% are singletons. The sample comprised PBMCs. This sequence joins TRBV4-3 and TRBJ2-3; 7 bases align to TRBD2. The sequence came from a woman aged 40 to 50 in good health and CMV-seronegative. The CDR3 DNA sequence: TGCGCCAGCAGCCAGACCGGCCGGGGGGTTTCAGATACGCAGTATTTT. Translated, it gives CASSQTGRGVSDTQYF.